This T cell receptor beta chain originates from a study of T-cell reconstitution after alpha-beta-depleted transplantation in children. The authors prepared the TCRbeta library with unique molecular identifiers. Via MiXCR, TCRdb re-called the PCR reads, giving one row per CDR3 protein. The data show about 400,000 distinct CDR3 sequences, around 21% seen once. This CDR3 has 13 amino acids. Germline CDR1 reads DFQATT; CDR2 reads SNEGSKA (reference sequence). Deletions cut 7 bases from V and 4 bases from J, with 14 bases between. This clonotype was seen a handful of times. The gene calls are TRBV20-1 and TRBJ2-1; TRBD1 is a possible D gene (5 bases). This receptor was obtained from a human donor who donated a stem cell graft to a child with acute myeloid leukemia. The specimen was PBMCs from the stem cell graft donor, collected from the stem cell graft. The CDR3 bases are TGCAGTGTCGACACGACAGATTACAATGAGCAGTTCTTC. Amino acids: CSVDTTDYNEQFF.